What follows are 23 T cell receptor beta chains derived from one specimen sequenced in a study of T-cell memory formation after mild COVID-19 (dated by TCRdb to about 2021). Library preparation employed 5' RACE. Sequencing relied on an Illumina NovaSeq 6000. TCRdb's own reprocessing of the public reads used fastp at Q25 and MiXCR and kept productive beta chains. One record per CDR3 amino acid sequence lists the most common genes and DNA. This sample is represented by about 610,000 distinct CDR3 sequences; approximately 15% of them were singletons. The ten largest clones add up to about 8.1% of the sample. Sequencing was carried out using PBMCs or a T cell subset sorted from them (not recorded which). The receptors were sampled from an adult woman who had mild COVID-19 (a few samples of this study predate the infection). The sample titles of this study are shuffled in the database, so cell type and time point are left out; the donor was told from shared clones.

The CDR3 is CASSQEWDPEAFF. The CDR3 bases are TGCGCCAGCAGCCAAGAATGGGACCCTGAAGCTTTCTTT. V gene TRBV4-1 combines with J gene TRBJ1-1; D perhaps matches TRBD1 (5 bases). The CDR3 sequence is 13 residues long. Germline V gene lookup returns CDR1 MGHRA and CDR2 YSYEKL. Trimming took 0 bases from V and 6 from J, leaving 8 bases between them.

This clonotype has a handful of counts. The V gene is TRBV24-1, the J gene TRBJ2-1, with 8 bases matching TRBD1. This CDR3 region has 15 residues. The junction had 8 bases not matched to a gene; V was cut back by 4 bases and J by 7 bases. In germline, CDR1 is KGHDR, CDR2 SFDVKD. CDR3 sequence (DNA): TGTGCCACCAGTGAAATAGGGACAGGAGGAAATGAGCAGTTCTTC. This sequence encodes CATSEIGTGGNEQFF.

This clonotype was counted a few times. The CDR3, as DNA: TGTGCCAGCAGCCGCCTAACGGGCCGACAAGAGACCCAGTACTTC. This gives the protein CASSRLTGRQETQYF. The chain has TRBV7-6 and TRBJ2-5, with unresolved D. V lost 5 bases to trimming and J lost 2 bases, with 15 bases between them. CDR1 and CDR2 from the germline V gene are SGHVS and FNYEAQ. The CDR3 runs 15 residues.

This clonotype turned up a few times. The chain joins TRBV20-1 to TRBJ1-4, with D tentatively TRBD1 (5 bases). Germline-derived CDR1 and CDR2 are DFQATT and SNEGSKA (reference sequence). V dropped 4 bases and J dropped 3 bases, with 9 bases sitting between them. This CDR3 contains 13 residues. The CDR3 DNA is TGCAGTGCTAATCAGGGCCCTAATGAAAAACTGTTTTTT. It is translated as CSANQGPNEKLFF.

V gene TRBV5-8 combines with J gene TRBJ2-5, with 9 bases fitting TRBD1. CDR1 is SGHTS and CDR2 is YDEGEE in the germline V gene. The CDR3 is 15 amino acids. J was trimmed by 5 bases and V by 2 bases; bases with no gene match: 7. The CDR3 protein is CASSFNTGGRETQYF. DNA for the CDR3: TGTGCCAGCAGCTTTAACACAGGGGGCAGGGAGACCCAGTACTTC.

The rearrangement joins TRBV20-1 to TRBJ1-1; D is unresolved. Germline V gene lookup returns CDR1 DFQATT and CDR2 SNEGSKA (reference sequence). The CDR3 sequence is 14 residues long. V lost 3 bases, J lost 0 bases, and 11 bases lay in between. The CDR3 here is CSASTPTLNTEAFF. DNA for the CDR3: TGCAGTGCTAGCACGCCTACCCTGAACACTGAAGCTTTCTTT.

The chain employs TRBV3-1 and TRBJ2-7; D might be TRBD1 or TRBD2, each matching 5 bases. The CDR3 extends over 12 amino acids. CDR1 is LGHDT and CDR2 is YNNKEL in the germline V gene (reference sequence). V was shortened by 4 bases and J by 11 bases, with 15 bases between the two germline ends. The CDR3 bases are TGTGCCAGCAGCCTCATGGGGGAAGATAAGTACTTC. Its translation is CASSLMGEDKYF.

This clonotype was counted only a few times. V usage is TRBV12-3 or TRBV12-4 and J usage is TRBJ1-1; the D is unclear. The CDR3 is 14 residues long. V was pared by 8 bases and J by 3 bases, with 16 bases between. The CDR3 region has the DNA TGTGCCAGCTCAAGGTCAGTCTCGGACACTGAAGCTTTCTTT. The encoded protein is CASSRSVSDTEAFF.

The chain employs TRBV5-5 and TRBJ2-7; D gene ambiguous. V was trimmed by 0 bases and J by 1 base, leaving 8 bases between them. In germline, CDR1 is SGHKS, CDR2 YYEKEE (reference sequence). The CDR3 is 14 amino acids. The CDR3 region is CASSLDSHSYEQYF. The CDR3 nucleotides read TGTGCCAGCAGCTTGGACAGCCATTCCTACGAGCAGTACTTC.

This clonotype was found a few times. The chain carries TRBV7-2 and TRBJ2-7; 11 nucleotides line up with TRBD2. This CDR3 region has 15 residues. Trimming cost V 5 bases and J 3 bases; bases outside gene matches: 6. The V gene's germline CDR1 is SGHTA and CDR2 FQGNSA. The CDR3 DNA is TGTGCCAGCAGCGCCGGGACTAGCGGATTCTACGAGCAGTACTTC. It encodes CASSAGTSGFYEQYF.

This clonotype was counted many times. The chain has TRBV12-3 or TRBV12-4 and TRBJ2-1, with D possibly TRBD2 on 5 matching bases. The V end lost 5 bases, the J end lost 10 bases, and 18 bases lay between the germline ends. The CDR3 runs 14 residues. In DNA, the CDR3 is TGTGCCAGCAGTCTTCCGGGCCTAGCCCGGGAGCAGTTCTTC. The encoded protein is CASSLPGLAREQFF.

The chain recombines TRBV6-5 with TRBJ2-7; D gene ambiguous. CDR3 length equals 13 residues. The V end lost 2 bases, the J end lost 5 bases, and 10 bases lay between the germline ends. Germline V gene lookup returns CDR1 MNHEY and CDR2 SVGAGI. The CDR3 DNA reads as TGTGCCAGCAGTTACGGGTGGAGAGACGAGCAGTACTTC. This translates into CASSYGWRDEQYF.

This chain uses TRBV20-1 with TRBJ2-7; 11 bases map to TRBD2. This CDR3 is 15 amino acids long. After removal of 6 bases from V and 2 bases from J, the junction contained 9 bases not matched to a gene. Per the germline V gene, CDR1 is DFQATT and CDR2 is SNEGSKA (reference sequence). For the CDR3, the DNA is TGCAGTGCCAGCAGTGTTAGCGGGAGGGCCTACGAGCAGTACTTC. Translation gives CSASSVSGRAYEQYF.

The chain uses TRBV7-9 and TRBJ2-1, with 8 bases that match TRBD2. This CDR3 is built from 15 residues. V was clipped by 3 bases and J by 8 bases; unmatched bases: 9. Per germline, CDR1 SEHNR and CDR2 FQNEAQ (reference sequence). This CDR3 is CASSFGSGVFDEQFF. The CDR3 bases are TGTGCCAGCAGCTTTGGTAGCGGGGTTTTCGATGAGCAGTTCTTC.

CDR3 sequence: CASSLEHDRSYEQYF. The CDR3, as DNA: TGTGCCAGCAGCTTAGAGCACGACAGGTCCTACGAGCAGTACTTC. The chain recombines TRBV7-3 with TRBJ2-7; a possible D gene is TRBD1 (6 bases). Germline CDR1 reads SGHTA; CDR2 reads FQGTGA. V lost 2 bases to trimming and J lost 1 base, with 12 bases between them. CDR3 length: 15 amino acids.

The V call is TRBV20-1, the J call TRBJ2-5; no firm D call. V gave up 5 bases and J gave up 1 base, with 14 bases separating them. Germline lookup yields CDR1 DFQATT and CDR2 SNEGSKA (reference sequence). There are 14 residues in the CDR3. The DNA of the CDR3 is TGCAGTGCTGTTCGACTGGCATTCCAAGAGACCCAGTACTTC. Its translation is CSAVRLAFQETQYF.

This clonotype showed up just a few times. The chain links TRBV19 to TRBJ1-1; D gene ambiguous. CDR3 length equals 13 residues. In germline, CDR1 is LNHDA, CDR2 SQIVND (reference sequence). The V end lost 6 bases, the J end lost 3 bases, and 11 bases lay between the germline ends. CDR3 sequence (DNA): TGTGCCAGTAGACATAGGATGTACACTGAAGCTTTCTTT. Translated, it gives CASRHRMYTEAFF.

There are many counts of this clonotype. The V call is TRBV5-1, the J call TRBJ1-2; 7 bases map to TRBD1. The V gene's germline CDR1 is SGHRS and CDR2 YFSETQ. The junction had 4 bases not matched to a gene; V was cut back by 5 bases and J by 3 bases. This CDR3 has 13 amino acids. CDR3 amino acids: CASRAGTDYGYTF. CDR3 nucleotides: TGCGCCAGCAGGGCCGGGACAGACTATGGCTACACCTTC. The full variable domain, completed using reference TRBV5-1 and TRBJ1-2, is KAGVTQTPRYLIKTRGQQVTLSCSPISGHRSVSWYQQTPGQGLQFLFEYFSETQRNKGNFPGRFSGRQFSNSRSEMNVSTLELGDSALYLCASRAGTDYGYTFGSGTRLTVV.

This clonotype was seen a few times. The chain carries TRBV29-1 and TRBJ2-1; TRBD1 might be the D (5 bases). The CDR3 runs 16 residues. Germline lookup yields CDR1 SQVTM and CDR2 ANQGSEA. Trimming cost V 6 bases and J 3 bases, with 21 bases left between them. The CDR3 spells CSVWDRQGRVYNEQFF. CDR3 nucleotide sequence: TGCAGCGTCTGGGATCGGCAGGGCCGGGTCTACAATGAGCAGTTCTTC.

V gene TRBV12-3 or TRBV12-4 combines with J gene TRBJ2-1; no reliable D call. The CDR3 is 15 amino acids. Trimming removed 3 bases from V and 0 bases from J, with 9 bases in between. CDR3 in DNA: TGTGCCAGCAGTTTCTCCCGGACCTCCTACAATGAGCAGTTCTTC. As protein: CASSFSRTSYNEQFF.

In the case of this clonotype: Since a much larger clone is just one base distant, this may be a read error. This rearrangement joins TRBV7-9 to TRBJ1-6; 8 bases fit TRBD1. The CDR3 totals 15 residues. V trimming: 4 bases; J trimming: 7 bases; junction bases outside the gene matches: 6. Germline-derived CDR1 and CDR2 are SEHNR and FQNEAQ (reference sequence). The CDR3 here is CASSSGQGGNSPLHF. CDR3 nucleotides: TGTGCCAGCAGCTCCGGACAGGGAGGAAATTCACCCCTCCACTTT.

This clonotype was seen more than once but under ten times. V gene TRBV5-1 combines with J gene TRBJ2-1, with TRBD1 as a possible D gene (5 bases). The CDR3 spans 13 residues. Germline V gene lookup returns CDR1 SGHRS and CDR2 YFSETQ. V lost 0 bases and J 15 bases, leaving 16 bases between the germline ends. This chain's CDR3 is CASSLGGAQERFF. The CDR3 DNA sequence: TGCGCCAGCAGCTTGGGGGGCGCACAAGAACGGTTCTTC.

This chain uses TRBV13 with TRBJ2-7, with D unclear. The CDR3 has 13 amino acids. The germline V gene encodes CDR1 PRHDT and CDR2 FYEKMQ (reference sequence). V was pared by 4 bases and J by 6 bases, with 13 bases between. CDR3 sequence: CASSSASGFEQYF. DNA for the CDR3: TGTGCCAGCAGCTCGGCCTCGGGCTTCGAGCAGTACTTC.